A selection of T cell receptor beta chains follows, all from one sample in a study of T cell responses to AZD1222 COVID-19 vaccine. Produced via immunoSEQ multiplex PCR; TCRdb's table is partial and in-frame only. The top ten hold about 8.3% of the sample, which has over 80,000 clones, 80% to 95% seen once. Here the sequenced sample was peripheral blood, taken 28 days after the second AZD1222 dose. The source is an adult who received the AZD1222 COVID-19 vaccine. Both conserved end residues are part of each CDR3. Fields, in order: D gene, J gene, V gene, clone size, CDR3 DNA, CDR3 protein. A D gene is named only where the DNA matches it firmly. Where a row states a size, it is once, few, many or the class of an expanded clone; other rows omit it.

D gene: -
J gene: TRBJ1-1
V gene: TRBV7-2
clone size: -
CDR3 DNA: TGTGCCAGCAGCCCTGACAGGTCCAACACTGAAGCTTTCTTT
CDR3 protein: CASSPDRSNTEAFF

D gene: -
J gene: TRBJ1-2
V gene: TRBV20-1
clone size: -
CDR3 DNA: TGCAGTGCTTCCACAGACTATGGCTACACCTTC
CDR3 protein: CSASTDYGYTF

D gene: -
J gene: TRBJ1-4
V gene: TRBV7-2
clone size: -
CDR3 DNA: TGTGCCAGCAGCTCCCGACGGGCCAGAACTAATGAAAAACTGTTTTTT
CDR3 protein: CASSSRRARTNEKLFF

D gene: -
J gene: TRBJ2-5
V gene: TRBV5-4
clone size: once
CDR3 DNA: TGTGCCAGCACCCCGTCACTAAGCGAGGAGACCCAGTACTTC
CDR3 protein: CASTPSLSEETQYF

D gene: -
J gene: TRBJ1-2
V gene: TRBV7-2
clone size: -
CDR3 DNA: TGTGCCAGCAGCTTGGGTGGGGAGGCGTCCAACTATGGCTACACCTTC
CDR3 protein: CASSLGGEASNYGYTF

D gene: -
J gene: TRBJ1-6
V gene: TRBV5-1
clone size: -
CDR3 DNA: TGCGCCAGCAGCAAGTCCGAGGATTCACCCCTCCACTTT
CDR3 protein: CASSKSEDSPLHF

D gene: -
J gene: TRBJ2-5
V gene: TRBV11-1
clone size: -
CDR3 DNA: TGTGCCAGCAGCCCACTCTTCGGCAGCCAAGAGACCCAGTACTTC
CDR3 protein: CASSPLFGSQETQYF

D gene: -
J gene: TRBJ2-1
V gene: TRBV5-8
clone size: -
CDR3 DNA: TGTGCCAGCAGGGAGGGGGAGTGGGACAATGAGCAGTTCTTC
CDR3 protein: CASREGEWDNEQFF

D gene: -
J gene: TRBJ2-5
V gene: TRBV6-2/TRBV6-3
clone size: -
CDR3 DNA: TGTGCCAGCAGTTACTCGATTGAGACCCAGTACTTC
CDR3 protein: CASSYSIETQYF

D gene: TRBD2
J gene: TRBJ2-2
V gene: TRBV11-2
clone size: -
CDR3 DNA: TGTGCCAGCAGCTTTAGGCTAGCGGGGAGAAACACCGGGGAGCTGTTTTTT
CDR3 protein: CASSFRLAGRNTGELFF

D gene: -
J gene: TRBJ1-3
V gene: TRBV15
clone size: once
CDR3 DNA: TGTGCCACCAGCAGGGGGGGTACTGGAAACACCATATATTTT
CDR3 protein: CATSRGGTGNTIYF

D gene: -
J gene: TRBJ1-5
V gene: TRBV12-3/TRBV12-4
clone size: -
CDR3 DNA: TGTGCCAGCAGCCGGTCAACGGATCAGCCCCAGCATTTT
CDR3 protein: CASSRSTDQPQHF

D gene: -
J gene: TRBJ1-4
V gene: TRBV5-1
clone size: -
CDR3 DNA: TGCGCCAGCAGCCGCCTAGGGGGAGCAGGGCCGGAAAAACTGTTTTTT
CDR3 protein: CASSRLGGAGPEKLFF

D gene: TRBD1
J gene: TRBJ1-5
V gene: TRBV19
clone size: -
CDR3 DNA: TGTGCCAGTACGCAGGGGGCGAGCAATCAGCCCCAGCATTTT
CDR3 protein: CASTQGASNQPQHF

D gene: -
J gene: TRBJ1-1
V gene: TRBV10-1
clone size: -
CDR3 DNA: TGCGCCAGCAGTGCGGAACCGAACACTGAAGCTTTCTTT
CDR3 protein: CASSAEPNTEAFF

D gene: -
J gene: TRBJ1-2
V gene: TRBV28
clone size: -
CDR3 DNA: TGTGCCAGCAGTTTGGGCGAAGGCTATGGCTACACCTTC
CDR3 protein: CASSLGEGYGYTF

D gene: -
J gene: TRBJ1-4
V gene: TRBV29-1
clone size: -
CDR3 DNA: TGCAGCGTTGGTCGCAGGGGTGATGAAAAACTGTTTTTT
CDR3 protein: CSVGRRGDEKLFF

D gene: TRBD2
J gene: TRBJ2-5
V gene: TRBV15
clone size: -
CDR3 DNA: TGTGCCACCAGCAGAGATAGGGCGGGAGGGGAGACCCAGTACTTC
CDR3 protein: CATSRDRAGGETQYF

D gene: TRBD2
J gene: TRBJ2-3
V gene: TRBV5-1
clone size: -
CDR3 DNA: TGCGCCAGCAGCCCTGGACTAGCGGGAGGGGGAAGCACAGATACGCAGTATTTT
CDR3 protein: CASSPGLAGGGSTDTQYF

D gene: -
J gene: TRBJ2-7
V gene: TRBV28
clone size: -
CDR3 DNA: TGTGCCAGCTATGGTGGGACCTCCTACGAGCAGTACTTC
CDR3 protein: CASYGGTSYEQYF

D gene: TRBD2
J gene: TRBJ2-3
V gene: TRBV11-2
clone size: -
CDR3 DNA: TGTGCCAGCAGCTTAGTCCTGCCTCCGGGAGGTGTGGAAGATACGCAGTATTTT
CDR3 protein: CASSLVLPPGGVEDTQYF

D gene: -
J gene: TRBJ1-3
V gene: TRBV5-1
clone size: -
CDR3 DNA: TGCGCCAGCAGCTTGTCAGGGGACAACACCATATATTTT
CDR3 protein: CASSLSGDNTIYF

D gene: -
J gene: TRBJ2-1
V gene: TRBV7-8
clone size: -
CDR3 DNA: TGTGCCAGCAGCTTAGCGGGAGTTGGCTACAATGAGCAGTTCTTC
CDR3 protein: CASSLAGVGYNEQFF

D gene: TRBD2
J gene: TRBJ2-7
V gene: TRBV6-2/TRBV6-3
clone size: -
CDR3 DNA: TGTGCCAGCAGTTATGCTAGCGGGAGGGACGAGCAGTACTTC
CDR3 protein: CASSYASGRDEQYF

D gene: -
J gene: TRBJ1-1
V gene: TRBV28
clone size: -
CDR3 DNA: TGTGCCAGCAGCTCATGGGATAGGAGGAACACTGAAGCTTTCTTT
CDR3 protein: CASSSWDRRNTEAFF

D gene: TRBD1
J gene: TRBJ2-3
V gene: TRBV19
clone size: -
CDR3 DNA: TGTGCCAGTAGTATATCCCCGGGACAGGGGACAGATACGCAGTATTTT
CDR3 protein: CASSISPGQGTDTQYF

D gene: TRBD2
J gene: TRBJ2-7
V gene: TRBV6-2/TRBV6-3
clone size: -
CDR3 DNA: TGTGCCAGCAGTTACGCGGCATCCGGGACTAGCGGGAGATTCGGCTACGAGCAGTACTTC
CDR3 protein: CASSYAASGTSGRFGYEQYF

D gene: TRBD1
J gene: TRBJ1-2
V gene: TRBV3-1/TRBV3-2
clone size: once
CDR3 DNA: TGTGCCAGCAGCCCCCGGGACAGGGGATTTCGCTATGGCTACACCTTC
CDR3 protein: CASSPRDRGFRYGYTF